This is a list of T cell receptor beta chains from one sample in a study of cytomegalovirus exposure and HLA in healthy donors. Data came from immunoSEQ multiplex PCR; TCRdb stores just in-frame clones and leaves some out. The sample comprises around 190,000 clones, 86% of which are singletons, and roughly 0.32% rests with the top ten. Sequencing was performed on PBMCs. All receptors derive from a woman aged 25-40 years in good health and CMV-seronegative. Each CDR3 is given with its conserved first and last residue. A D gene is named only where the DNA matches it firmly. Size values are once, few and many counts, or a class for expanded clones, and some rows have none.

V: TRBV27; J: TRBJ2-5; D: TRBD2; size: once; CDR3: CASRIGLAGIETQYF; DNA: TGTGCCAGCAGAATAGGACTAGCGGGAATTGAGACCCAGTACTTC
V: TRBV28; J: TRBJ1-3; D: .; size: .; CDR3: CASSPPETVYTIYF; DNA: TGTGCCAGCAGTCCCCCCGAGACTGTGTACACCATATATTTT
V: TRBV5-1; J: TRBJ1-1; D: .; size: .; CDR3: CASSLYEAANTEAFF; DNA: TGCGCCAGCAGCTTGTACGAGGCCGCGAACACTGAAGCTTTCTTT
V: TRBV5-1; J: TRBJ2-3; D: TRBD1; size: .; CDR3: CASSLSPKGQGRIDTQYF; DNA: TGCGCCAGCAGCTTGTCCCCTAAAGGACAGGGAAGAATAGATACGCAGTATTTT
V: TRBV15; J: TRBJ2-3; D: TRBD2; size: .; CDR3: CATSRDGGRADTQYF; DNA: TGTGCCACCAGCAGAGATGGCGGGAGGGCAGATACGCAGTATTTT
V: TRBV6-5; J: TRBJ1-1; D: .; size: .; CDR3: CASSSFSEAFF; DNA: TGTGCCAGCAGTTCTTTTTCTGAAGCTTTCTTT
V: TRBV6-1; J: TRBJ2-7; D: TRBD2; size: .; CDR3: CASSVSSGSWYEQYF; DNA: TGTGCCAGCAGTGTATCTAGCGGGAGTTGGTACGAGCAGTACTTC
V: TRBV5-4; J: TRBJ1-2; D: TRBD1; size: once; CDR3: CASSTGDRRNGYTF; DNA: TGTGCCAGCAGCACCGGGGACAGGCGGAATGGCTACACCTTC
V: TRBV7-6; J: TRBJ1-6; D: .; size: .; CDR3: CASSRVSRENNSPLHF; DNA: TGTGCCAGCAGCCGCGTGTCCAGGGAAAATAATTCACCCCTCCACTTT
V: TRBV6-1; J: TRBJ1-4; D: TRBD1; size: .; CDR3: CANRLYRGQEKLFF; DNA: TGTGCCAACCGCCTCTACAGGGGACAGGAAAAACTGTTTTTT
V: TRBV7-6; J: TRBJ2-6; D: TRBD1; size: .; CDR3: CASSEQGSPGANVLTF; DNA: TGTGCCAGCAGTGAACAGGGGTCACCTGGGGCCAACGTCCTGACTTTC
V: TRBV11-2; J: TRBJ2-1; D: TRBD1; size: .; CDR3: CASSSTTGAYNEQFF; DNA: TGTGCCAGCAGCAGCACGACAGGGGCCTACAATGAGCAGTTCTTC
V: TRBV25-1; J: TRBJ1-1; D: .; size: .; CDR3: CASSDNRVGGTEAFF; DNA: TGTGCCAGCAGTGACAACAGGGTAGGGGGAACTGAAGCTTTCTTT
V: TRBV5-5; J: TRBJ2-7; D: TRBD1; size: .; CDR3: CASSLGGTDYEQYF; DNA: TGTGCCAGCAGCTTGGGAGGGACAGACTACGAGCAGTACTTC